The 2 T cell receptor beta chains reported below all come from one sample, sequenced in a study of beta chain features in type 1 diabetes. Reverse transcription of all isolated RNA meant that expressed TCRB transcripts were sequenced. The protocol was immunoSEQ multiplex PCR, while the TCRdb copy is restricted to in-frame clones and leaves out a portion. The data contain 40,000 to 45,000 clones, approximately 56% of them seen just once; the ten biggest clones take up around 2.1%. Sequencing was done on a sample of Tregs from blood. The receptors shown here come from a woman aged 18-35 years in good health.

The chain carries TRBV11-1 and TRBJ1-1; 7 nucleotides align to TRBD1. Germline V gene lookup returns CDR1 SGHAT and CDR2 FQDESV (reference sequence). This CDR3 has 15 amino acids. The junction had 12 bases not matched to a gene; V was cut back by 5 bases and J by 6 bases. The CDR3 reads CASSRRGPRGPEAFF. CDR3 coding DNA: TGTGCCAGCAGCCGAAGGGGGCCGCGCGGGCCTGAAGCTTTCTTT.

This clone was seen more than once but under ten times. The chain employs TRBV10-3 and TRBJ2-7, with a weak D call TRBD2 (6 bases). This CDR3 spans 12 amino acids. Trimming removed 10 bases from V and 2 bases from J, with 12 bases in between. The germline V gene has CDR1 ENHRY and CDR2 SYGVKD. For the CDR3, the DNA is TGTGCCACCGGCGGGGCTACCTACGAGCAGTACTTC. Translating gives CATGGATYEQYF.